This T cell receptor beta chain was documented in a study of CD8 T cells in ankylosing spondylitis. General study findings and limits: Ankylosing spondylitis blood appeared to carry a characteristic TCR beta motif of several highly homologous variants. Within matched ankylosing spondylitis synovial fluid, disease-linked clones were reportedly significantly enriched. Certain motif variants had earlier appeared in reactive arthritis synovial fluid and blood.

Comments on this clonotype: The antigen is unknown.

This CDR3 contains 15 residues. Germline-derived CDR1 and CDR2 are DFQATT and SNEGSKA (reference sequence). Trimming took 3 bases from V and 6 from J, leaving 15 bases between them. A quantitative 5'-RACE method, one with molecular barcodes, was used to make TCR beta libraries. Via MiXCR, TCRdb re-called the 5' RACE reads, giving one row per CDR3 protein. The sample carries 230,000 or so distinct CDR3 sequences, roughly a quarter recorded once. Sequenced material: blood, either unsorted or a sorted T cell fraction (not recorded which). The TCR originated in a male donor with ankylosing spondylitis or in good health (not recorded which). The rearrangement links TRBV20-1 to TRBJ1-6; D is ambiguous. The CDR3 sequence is CSASVSRSFNSPLHF. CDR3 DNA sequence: TGCAGTGCTAGTGTCAGCCGGTCGTTTAATTCACCCCTCCACTTT.